This T cell receptor (beta chain) is from a study of identical twins. TCRdb redid the calling of the 5' RACE reads with MiXCR, one entry per CDR3 protein. This sample has more than 1.5 million distinct CDR3 sequences; more than 30% occur once, and the top ten carry more than 0.25%. Study findings and constraints: A cross-sectional statistical analysis, not follow-up of the same donors, supported the conclusions.

Regarding this clonotype: Antigen specificity is unknown. A read error may produce the germline difference seen at one junction end.

The sample consisted of cord blood. This TCR was sampled from a newborn girl in good health.

CDR3 loop: CASIQAIGELFF. For the CDR3, the DNA is TGCGCCAGCATCCAAGCCATCGGGGAGCTGTTTTTT. The rearrangement uses TRBV4-1 and TRBJ2-2; D gene ambiguous. Germline V CDR1 and CDR2: MGHRA, YSYEKL. The CDR3 sequence is 12 residues long.